The 26 T cell receptor beta chains reported below all come from one sample, sequenced in a study of cytomegalovirus exposure and HLA in healthy donors. 13 Jbeta primers and 60 Vbeta primers were used for the PCR. Generated by immunoSEQ multiplex PCR, the TCRdb table keeps only in-frame clones and is missing some. The table lists fewer than 250,000 clones, roughly 77% of them singletons. Sequencing used PBMCs. These receptors all stem from a woman aged 30 to 39 in good health and CMV-seropositive.

As to this clone: Other DNA variants within this sample encode the same CDR3. The rearrangement joins TRBV2 to TRBJ2-1, with TRBD2 as a possible D gene (6 bases). Per germline, CDR1 SNHLY and CDR2 FYNNEI. This CDR3 contains 13 residues. V lost 1 base and J lost 7, with 8 bases in between. This chain's CDR3 is CASSEVGGNEQFF. CDR3 nucleotide sequence: TGTGCCAGCAGTGAAGTCGGAGGGAATGAGCAGTTCTTC.

This clone was counted once. Other DNA sequences from this sample encode an identical CDR3 as well. The genes are TRBV5-1 and TRBJ2-5, with 7 bases that match TRBD2. Germline CDR1 is SGHRS and CDR2 is YFSETQ. Trimming at V came to 5 bases and at J to 4 bases, leaving 5 bases not matched to a gene. CDR3 size: 13 residues. The CDR3 is CASSLGGGETQYF. Written as DNA, the CDR3 is TGCGCCAGCAGTCTTGGGGGGGGAGAGACCCAGTACTTC.

The J gene is TRBJ1-3, the V gene TRBV6-5, with D unresolved. Per the germline V gene, CDR1 is MNHEY and CDR2 is SVGAGI. This CDR3 has 15 residues. The germline V and J ends were trimmed by 2 bases and 0 bases, with 8 bases remaining between them. CDR3: CASSYRHFSGNTIYF. The CDR3 region has the DNA TGTGCCAGCAGTTACCGACACTTCTCTGGAAACACCATATATTTT.

This clone appeared a few times. The chain recombines TRBV28 with TRBJ1-5; D unresolved. With 5 bases removed from V and 5 bases from J, the gap between germline ends came to 16 bases. Germline V gene lookup returns CDR1 MDHEN and CDR2 SYDVKM. The CDR3 has 15 amino acids. The CDR3 sequence is CASSPSRGVHQPQHF. The CDR3 bases are TGTGCCAGCAGTCCCTCGCGTGGTGTTCATCAGCCCCAGCATTTT.

This clone was detected a few times. This chain connects TRBV28 to TRBJ1-2; 12 positions agree with TRBD1. This CDR3 is 15 amino acids long. The V gene's germline CDR1 is MDHEN and CDR2 SYDVKM. Trimming took 8 bases from V and 8 from J; bases not matched to a gene: 12. The CDR3 DNA reads TGTGCCAGCTCTGGGACAGGGGGCGCGAAGTGGGGCTACACCTTC. Translating gives CASSGTGGAKWGYTF.

The chain joins TRBV19 to TRBJ2-1, with D possibly being TRBD2 (7 bases). V gave up 6 bases and J gave up 8 bases, with 20 bases separating them. The CDR3 sequence is 15 residues long. The germline V gene has CDR1 LNHDA and CDR2 SQIVND (reference sequence). The CDR3, as DNA: TGTGCCAGTAGGGGGGGGCGTCCCCGAAACGATGAGCAGTTCTTC. It codes for CASRGGRPRNDEQFF.

V and J are TRBV15 and TRBJ2-1; D may be TRBD2 (5 bases). Trimming shortened V by 4 bases and J by 9 bases, and 19 bases separated the two germline ends. The CDR3 sequence is 15 residues long. Per germline, CDR1 LNHNV and CDR2 YYDKDF (reference sequence). The CDR3 sequence: CATSTSGLGDAEQFF. DNA of the CDR3: TGTGCCACCAGCACCTCGGGGTTGGGCGACGCTGAGCAGTTCTTC.

The gene calls are TRBV4-1 and TRBJ1-5; D perhaps matches TRBD1 (5 bases). CDR3 size: 15 residues. The ends were cut back, 2 bases at V and 7 bases at J, with 15 bases in the middle. The V gene's germline CDR1 is MGHRA and CDR2 YSYEKL. CDR3 amino acids: CASSQWVPGGQPQHF. CDR3 DNA sequence: TGCGCCAGCAGCCAATGGGTCCCGGGGGGACAGCCCCAGCATTTT.

This chain connects TRBV27 to TRBJ1-1, with D hard to call. Germline CDR1 MNHEY, CDR2 SMNVEV (reference sequence). Trimming took off 3 bases at V and 5 bases at J, with 7 bases between the two ends. CDR3 size: 12 residues. In nucleotides, the CDR3 is TGTGCCAGCAGTTTTACGGGGACTGAAGCTTTCTTT. It specifies CASSFTGTEAFF.

V usage is TRBV4-1 and J usage is TRBJ1-1, with 8 bases lining up with TRBD1. V gave up 4 bases and J gave up 4 bases; unmatched junction bases: 5. The CDR3 is made up of 14 amino acids. Looked up from germline, CDR1 is MGHRA and CDR2 is YSYEKL. CDR3 sequence: CASSLGQGGTEAFF. The DNA for the CDR3 is TGCGCCAGCAGCCTCGGACAGGGTGGCACTGAAGCTTTCTTT.

This clone has more than one count but fewer than ten. J is TRBJ2-7 and V is TRBV7-2; 11 nucleotides align to TRBD1. Germline V gene data show CDR1 as SGHTA and CDR2 as FQGNSA. The CDR3 sequence is 14 residues long. Trimming took 4 bases from V and 6 from J; bases not matched to a gene: 5. The CDR3 sequence is CASSYGQGAIEQYF. The CDR3 DNA reads TGTGCCAGCAGCTACGGACAGGGGGCCATCGAGCAGTACTTC.

This clone occurred a few times. The V gene is TRBV28, the J gene TRBJ2-7, with 13 bases matching TRBD2. The junction had 10 bases not matched to a gene; V was cut back by 2 bases and J by 9 bases. The CDR3 length is 16 residues. Germline V gives CDR1 MDHEN, CDR2 SYDVKM. The CDR3, as DNA: TGTGCCAGCAGTTTACGGACTAGCGGGAGCTGGGTTGGGCAGTACTTC. Translating it yields CASSLRTSGSWVGQYF.

The CDR3 DNA reads TGTGCCAGCAGCCGAGGGGGCAGCGCTGAAGCTTTCTTT. Protein product: CASSRGGSAEAFF. V gene TRBV6-5 combines with J gene TRBJ1-1; 7 nucleotides align to TRBD1. Unmatched junction bases numbered 7, after V lost 6 bases and J lost 6 bases. The CDR3 has 13 amino acids. Per germline, CDR1 MNHEY and CDR2 SVGAGI.

The chain combines TRBV2 with TRBJ1-2, with D possibly matching TRBD1 (5 bases). The V end lost 6 bases, the J end lost 8 bases, and 10 bases lay between the germline ends. Per the germline V gene, CDR1 is SNHLY and CDR2 is FYNNEI. This CDR3 is built from 11 residues. CDR3 DNA: TGTGCCAGCAGGCTACAGGAGGGCTACACCTTC. Residues: CASRLQEGYTF.

The CDR3 nucleotides are TGTGCCAGCAGCCCGAGCCAGGGGTACGAGCAGTACTTC. It translates to CASSPSQGYEQYF. This chain links TRBV9 with TRBJ2-5; weak D call: TRBD1 (6 bases). The closer fit of TRBJ2-7 to the DNA end suggests the J call may be wrong. The V gene's germline CDR1 is SGDLS and CDR2 YYNGEE. The CDR3 is 13 residues long.

Details on this clone: This sample also contains other DNA sequences that code for the same CDR3. The rearrangement joins TRBV28 to TRBJ2-1; 7 bases are a match to TRBD1. The CDR3 runs 12 residues. Germline V gene sequence: CDR1 MDHEN, CDR2 SYDVKM. With 4 bases clipped from V and 7 bases from J, the junction kept 1 base outside the gene matches. The CDR3 region has the DNA TGTGCCAGCAGTTCGACAGGGAATGAGCAGTTCTTC. Residues: CASSSTGNEQFF.

The V and J genes are TRBV5-6 and TRBJ2-2, with 14 bases lining up with TRBD2. J was trimmed by 4 bases and V by 0 bases; bases with no gene match: 8. The germline V gene encodes CDR1 SGHDT and CDR2 YYEEEE. CDR3 length equals 19 residues. CDR3 sequence: CASSLVPLGLAGVTGELFF. The CDR3, as DNA: TGTGCCAGCAGCTTGGTCCCCCTGGGACTAGCGGGAGTCACCGGGGAGCTGTTTTTT. Full variable domain (outside the CDR3, taken from reference TRBV5-6 and TRBJ2-2): DAGVTQSPTHLIKTRGQQVTLRCSPKSGHDTVSWYQQALGQGPQFIFQYYEEEERQRGNFPDRFSGHQFPNYSSELNVNALLLGDSALYLCASSLVPLGLAGVTGELFFGEGSRLTVL.

The V and J genes are TRBV7-9 and TRBJ2-3; D gene unclear. The CDR3 loop spans 15 amino acids. V lost 2 bases and J 1 base, leaving 10 bases between the germline ends. Per the germline V gene, CDR1 is SEHNR and CDR2 is FQNEAQ (reference sequence). CDR3 region: CASSLSGWGTDTQYF. The CDR3 DNA reads TGTGCCAGCAGCTTATCAGGCTGGGGCACAGATACGCAGTATTTT.

The genes are TRBV10-3 and TRBJ1-1, with a weak D call TRBD1 (6 bases). This CDR3 is built from 14 residues. Germline V lookup: CDR1 ENHRY, CDR2 SYGVKD. Trimming removed 5 bases at V and 2 bases at J, with 12 bases between. CDR3 nucleotide sequence: TGTGCCATCAGTATGGACAGAGGAAACACTGAAGCTTTCTTT. It is translated as CAISMDRGNTEAFF.

The chain has TRBV11-3 and TRBJ2-3, with TRBD1 identical over 9 bases. CDR3 length: 16 residues. Germline CDR1 is SGHNT and CDR2 is YENEEA. J was trimmed by 3 bases and V by 5 bases; bases with no gene match: 9. This chain's CDR3 is CASSPGTGKETDTQYF. The CDR3 region has the DNA TGTGCCAGCAGCCCCGGGACAGGGAAGGAAACAGATACGCAGTATTTT.

The chain joins TRBV5-5 to TRBJ1-2; no clear D gene. The CDR3 is made up of 13 amino acids. The germline V gene encodes CDR1 SGHKS and CDR2 YYEKEE (reference sequence). V lost 0 bases and J lost 5, with 8 bases in between. The CDR3 loop is CASSLVEGYGYTF. Here the CDR3 DNA reads TGTGCCAGCAGCTTGGTAGAGGGATATGGCTACACCTTC.

This clone was seen many times. This chain connects TRBV4-2 to TRBJ1-5, with 7 bases that match TRBD1. There are 14 residues in the CDR3. With 5 bases clipped from V and 4 bases from J, the junction kept 5 bases outside the gene matches. CDR1 LGHNA and CDR2 YNFKEQ come from the germline V gene. DNA for the CDR3: TGTGCCAGCAGCGAGGGGACAGAGAATCAGCCCCAGCATTTT. Protein sequence: CASSEGTENQPQHF.

This clone showed up just a few times. The chain employs TRBV5-4 and TRBJ2-7; TRBD1 matches at 8 bases. This CDR3 is built from 14 residues. Germline values: CDR1 SGHNT, CDR2 YYREEE (reference sequence). Losses at the gene ends were 4 bases for V and 2 bases for J; bases not matched to a gene: 5. The CDR3 loop is CASSSRTGTYEQYF. The CDR3 DNA is TGTGCCAGCAGCAGCCGGACAGGGACCTACGAGCAGTACTTC.

V and J are TRBV5-5 and TRBJ2-5, with D possibly TRBD1 on 5 matching bases. CDR1 and CDR2 (germline): SGHKS, YYEKEE (reference sequence). This CDR3 comprises 14 residues. The V gene lost 0 bases and the J gene lost 5 bases, with 11 bases spanning the gap. CDR3: CASSLGQLEETQYF. Here the CDR3 DNA reads TGTGCCAGCAGCTTGGGACAGCTAGAGGAGACCCAGTACTTC.

The V and J genes are TRBV28 and TRBJ2-7; maybe TRBD2 (6 bases). V was shortened by 8 bases and J by 0 bases, with 14 bases between the two germline ends. The CDR3 has 14 residues. The germline V gene has CDR1 MDHEN and CDR2 SYDVKM. Written as DNA, the CDR3 is TGTGCCAGCTCAGCGGGCCCGAGCTCCTACGAGCAGTACTTC. The encoded protein is CASSAGPSSYEQYF.

The chain combines TRBV7-2 with TRBJ2-1, with 11 bases lining up with TRBD2. J lost 3 bases, V lost 5 bases, and 6 bases had no gene match. The CDR3 runs to 16 residues. CDR1 is SGHTA and CDR2 is FQGNSA in the germline V gene. CDR3 amino acids: CASSALTSGIYNEQFF. CDR3 coding DNA: TGTGCCAGCAGCGCCCTGACTAGCGGGATCTACAATGAGCAGTTCTTC.